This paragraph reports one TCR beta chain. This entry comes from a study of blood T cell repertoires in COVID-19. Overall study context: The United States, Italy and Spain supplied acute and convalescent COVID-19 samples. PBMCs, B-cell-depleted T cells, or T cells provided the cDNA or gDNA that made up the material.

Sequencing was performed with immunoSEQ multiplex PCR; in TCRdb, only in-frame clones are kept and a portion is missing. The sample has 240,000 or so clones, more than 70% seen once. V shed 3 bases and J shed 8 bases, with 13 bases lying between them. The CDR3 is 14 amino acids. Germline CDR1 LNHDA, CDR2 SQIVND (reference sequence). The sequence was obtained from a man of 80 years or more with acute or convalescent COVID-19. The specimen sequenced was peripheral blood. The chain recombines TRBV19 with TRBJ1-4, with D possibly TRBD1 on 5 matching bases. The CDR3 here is CASSIRGTREKLFF. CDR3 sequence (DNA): TGTGCCAGTAGTATTAGGGGTACGCGGGAAAAACTGTTTTTT.